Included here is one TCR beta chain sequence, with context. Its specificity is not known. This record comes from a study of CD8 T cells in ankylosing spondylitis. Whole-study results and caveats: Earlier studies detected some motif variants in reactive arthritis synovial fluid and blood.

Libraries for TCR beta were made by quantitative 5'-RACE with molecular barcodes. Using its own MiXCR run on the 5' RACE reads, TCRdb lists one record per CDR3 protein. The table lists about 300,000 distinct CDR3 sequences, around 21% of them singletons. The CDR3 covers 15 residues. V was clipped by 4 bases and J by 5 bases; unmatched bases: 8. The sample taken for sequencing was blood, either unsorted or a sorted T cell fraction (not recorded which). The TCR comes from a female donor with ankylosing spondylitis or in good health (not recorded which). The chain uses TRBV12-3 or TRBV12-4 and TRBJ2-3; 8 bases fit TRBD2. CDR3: CASSSGLAWGDTQYF. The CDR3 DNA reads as TGTGCCAGCAGTTCCGGACTAGCCTGGGGAGATACGCAGTATTTT.